This entry describes one T cell receptor beta chain. This sample was included in a study of blood T cells in healthy people across ages. A sample-barcoded 5' primer and a J-beta primer mix were used in a second PCR of about 7 to 12 cycles. TCRdb analysed the 5' RACE reads with MiXCR anew, one entry per CDR3 protein. The sample lists about 640,000 distinct CDR3 sequences; under 70% were seen once. In germline, CDR1 is SGHRS, CDR2 YFSETQ. V lost 3 bases and J lost 2; bases outside the gene matches: 3. The length of the CDR3 is 14 residues. V is TRBV5-1 and J is TRBJ2-5, with 8 positions matching TRBD1. This receptor was obtained from a man aged 55 to 70 in good health. Sequenced material: blood. This CDR3 reads CASSWGDRQETQYF. CDR3 DNA sequence: TGCGCCAGCAGCTGGGGGGACAGGCAAGAGACCCAGTACTTC. Filled out from reference TRBV5-1 and TRBJ2-5, the complete variable domain reads KAGVTQTPRYLIKTRGQQVTLSCSPISGHRSVSWYQQTPGQGLQFLFEYFSETQRNKGNFPGRFSGRQFSNSRSEMNVSTLELGDSALYLCASSWGDRQETQYFGPGTRLLVL.